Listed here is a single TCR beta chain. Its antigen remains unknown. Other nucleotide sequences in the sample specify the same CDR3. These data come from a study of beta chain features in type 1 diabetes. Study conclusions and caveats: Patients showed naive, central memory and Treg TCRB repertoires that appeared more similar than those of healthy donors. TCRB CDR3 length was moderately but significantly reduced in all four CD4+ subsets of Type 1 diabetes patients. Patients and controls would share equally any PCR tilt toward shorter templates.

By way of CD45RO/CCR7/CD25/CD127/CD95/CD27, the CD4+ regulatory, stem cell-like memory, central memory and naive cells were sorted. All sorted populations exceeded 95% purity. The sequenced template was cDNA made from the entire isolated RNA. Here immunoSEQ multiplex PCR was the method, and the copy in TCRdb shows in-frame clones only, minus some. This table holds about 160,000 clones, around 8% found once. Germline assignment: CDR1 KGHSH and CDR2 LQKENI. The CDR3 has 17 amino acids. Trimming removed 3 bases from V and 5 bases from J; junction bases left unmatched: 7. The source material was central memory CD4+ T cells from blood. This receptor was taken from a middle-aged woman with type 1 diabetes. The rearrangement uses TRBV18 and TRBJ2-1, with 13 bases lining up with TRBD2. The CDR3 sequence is CASSPPGLAGFNNEQFF. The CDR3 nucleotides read TGTGCCAGCTCACCTCCGGGACTAGCGGGATTTAACAATGAGCAGTTCTTC.